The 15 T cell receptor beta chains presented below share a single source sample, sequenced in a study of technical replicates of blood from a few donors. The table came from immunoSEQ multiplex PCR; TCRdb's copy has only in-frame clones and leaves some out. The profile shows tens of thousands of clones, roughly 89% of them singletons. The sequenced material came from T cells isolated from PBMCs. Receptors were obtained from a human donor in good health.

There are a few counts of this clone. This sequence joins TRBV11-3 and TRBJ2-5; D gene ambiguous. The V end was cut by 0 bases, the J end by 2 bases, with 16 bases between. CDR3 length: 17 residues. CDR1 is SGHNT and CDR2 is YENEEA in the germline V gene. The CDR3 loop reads CASSLDLTEISQETQYF. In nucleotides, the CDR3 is TGTGCCAGCAGCTTAGATCTTACAGAAATATCTCAAGAGACCCAGTACTTC.

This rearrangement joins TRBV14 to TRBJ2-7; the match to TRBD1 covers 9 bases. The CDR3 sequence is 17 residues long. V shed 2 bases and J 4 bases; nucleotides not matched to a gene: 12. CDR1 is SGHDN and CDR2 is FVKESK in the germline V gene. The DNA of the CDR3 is TGTGCCAGCAGCCAACTCCACGTGGGGACAGGGTCTTACGAGCAGTACTTC. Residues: CASSQLHVGTGSYEQYF. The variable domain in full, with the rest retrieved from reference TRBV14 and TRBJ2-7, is EAGVTQFPSHSVIEKGQTVTLRCDPISGHDNLYWYRRVMGKEIKFLLHFVKESKQDESGMPNNRFLAERTGGTYSTLKVQPAELEDSGVYFCASSQLHVGTGSYEQYFGPGTRLTVT.

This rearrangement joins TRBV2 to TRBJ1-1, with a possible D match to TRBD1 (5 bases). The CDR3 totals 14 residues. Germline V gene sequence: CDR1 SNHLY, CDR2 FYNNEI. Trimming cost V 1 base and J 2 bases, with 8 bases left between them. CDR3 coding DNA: TGTGCCAGCAGTGAAGGGACAATCAACACTGAAGCTTTCTTT. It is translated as CASSEGTINTEAFF. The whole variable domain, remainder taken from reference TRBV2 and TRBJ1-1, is EPEVTQTPSHQVTQMGQEVILRCVPISNHLYFYWYRQILGQKVEFLVSFYNNEISEKSEIFDDQFSVERPDGSNFTLKIRSTKLEDSAMYFCASSEGTINTEAFFGQGTRLTVV.

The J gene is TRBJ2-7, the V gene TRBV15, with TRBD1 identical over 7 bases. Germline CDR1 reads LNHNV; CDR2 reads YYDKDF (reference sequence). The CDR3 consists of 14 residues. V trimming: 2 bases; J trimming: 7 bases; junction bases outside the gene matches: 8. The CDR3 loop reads CATSRRQGSGEQYF. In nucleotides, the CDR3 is TGTGCCACCAGCAGAAGACAGGGATCAGGGGAGCAGTACTTC.

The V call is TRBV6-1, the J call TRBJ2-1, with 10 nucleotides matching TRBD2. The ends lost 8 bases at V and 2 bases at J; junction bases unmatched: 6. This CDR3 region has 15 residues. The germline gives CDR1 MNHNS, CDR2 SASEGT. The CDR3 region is CASELGLAAYNEQFF. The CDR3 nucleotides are TGTGCCAGCGAATTAGGACTAGCGGCCTACAATGAGCAGTTCTTC.

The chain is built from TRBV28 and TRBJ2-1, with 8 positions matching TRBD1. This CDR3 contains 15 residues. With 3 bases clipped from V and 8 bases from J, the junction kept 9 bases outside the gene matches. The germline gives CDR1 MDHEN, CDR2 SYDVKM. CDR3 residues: CASSLYTDRVYEQFF. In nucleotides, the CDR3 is TGTGCCAGCAGTTTGTACACGGACAGGGTGTATGAGCAGTTCTTC.

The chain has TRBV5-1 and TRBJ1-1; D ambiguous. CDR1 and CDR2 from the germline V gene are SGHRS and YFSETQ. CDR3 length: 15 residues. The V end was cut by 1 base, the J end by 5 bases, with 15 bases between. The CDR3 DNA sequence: TGCGCCAGCAGCTTGAATCTTCGGGGTGGGACTGAAGCTTTCTTT. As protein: CASSLNLRGGTEAFF.

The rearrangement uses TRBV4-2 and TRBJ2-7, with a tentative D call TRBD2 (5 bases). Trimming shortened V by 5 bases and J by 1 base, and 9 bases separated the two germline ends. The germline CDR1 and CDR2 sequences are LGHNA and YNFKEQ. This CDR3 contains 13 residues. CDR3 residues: CASSGGQSYEQYF. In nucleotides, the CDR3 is TGTGCCAGCAGCGGCGGGCAATCCTACGAGCAGTACTTC.

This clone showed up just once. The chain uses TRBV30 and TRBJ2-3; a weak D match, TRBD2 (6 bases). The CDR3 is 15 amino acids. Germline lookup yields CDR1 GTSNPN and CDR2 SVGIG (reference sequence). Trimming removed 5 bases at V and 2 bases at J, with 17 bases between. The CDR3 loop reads CAWALGLTDTDTQYF. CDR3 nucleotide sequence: TGTGCCTGGGCGCTTGGACTAACCGACACAGATACGCAGTATTTT.

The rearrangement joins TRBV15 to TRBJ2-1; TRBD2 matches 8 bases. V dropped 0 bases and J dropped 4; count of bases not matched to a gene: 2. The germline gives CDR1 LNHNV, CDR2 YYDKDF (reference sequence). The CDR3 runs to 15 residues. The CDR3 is CATSRDLAGYNEQFF. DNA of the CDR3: TGTGCCACCAGCAGAGATCTAGCGGGTTACAATGAGCAGTTCTTC.

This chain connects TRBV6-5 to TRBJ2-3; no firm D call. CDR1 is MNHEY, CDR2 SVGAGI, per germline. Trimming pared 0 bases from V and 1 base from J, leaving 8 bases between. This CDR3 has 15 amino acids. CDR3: CASSYSNAGTDTQYF. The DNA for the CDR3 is TGTGCCAGCAGTTACTCGAATGCGGGCACAGATACGCAGTATTTT.

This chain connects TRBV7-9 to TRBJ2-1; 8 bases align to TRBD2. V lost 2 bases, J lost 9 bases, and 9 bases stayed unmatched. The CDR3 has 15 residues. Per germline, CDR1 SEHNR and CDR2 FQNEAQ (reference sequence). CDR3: CASSLMAGGRGEQFF. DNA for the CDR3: TGTGCCAGCAGCTTAATGGCGGGAGGACGAGGTGAGCAGTTCTTC. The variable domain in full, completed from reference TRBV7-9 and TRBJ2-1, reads DTGVSQNPRHKITKRGQNVTFRCDPISEHNRLYWYRQTLGQGPEFLTYFQNEAQLEKSRLLSDRFSAERPKGSFSTLEIQRTEQGDSAMYLCASSLMAGGRGEQFFGPGTRLTVL.

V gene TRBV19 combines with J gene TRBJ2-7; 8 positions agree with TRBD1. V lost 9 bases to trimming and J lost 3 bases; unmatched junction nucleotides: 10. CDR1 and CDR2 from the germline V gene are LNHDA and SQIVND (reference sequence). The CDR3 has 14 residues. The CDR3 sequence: CASAPDREVYEQYF. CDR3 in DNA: TGTGCCAGCGCACCGGACAGGGAGGTCTACGAGCAGTACTTC.

DNA of the CDR3: TGTGCCAGCAGCGGATTTCGTACGGACAGGGATACTGAAGCTTTCTTT. Amino acid sequence: CASSGFRTDRDTEAFF. The V call is TRBV9, the J call TRBJ1-1; 8 positions match TRBD1. After removal of 3 bases from V and 5 bases from J, the junction contained 12 bases not matched to a gene. CDR3 length: 16 amino acids. CDR1 is SGDLS, CDR2 YYNGEE, per germline.

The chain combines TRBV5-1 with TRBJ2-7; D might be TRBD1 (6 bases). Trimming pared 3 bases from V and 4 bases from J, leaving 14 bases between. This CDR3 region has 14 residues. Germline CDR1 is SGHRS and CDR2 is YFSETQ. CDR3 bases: TGCGCCAGCAGCTCCTCCATACAGGGATACGAGCAGTACTTC. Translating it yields CASSSSIQGYEQYF.